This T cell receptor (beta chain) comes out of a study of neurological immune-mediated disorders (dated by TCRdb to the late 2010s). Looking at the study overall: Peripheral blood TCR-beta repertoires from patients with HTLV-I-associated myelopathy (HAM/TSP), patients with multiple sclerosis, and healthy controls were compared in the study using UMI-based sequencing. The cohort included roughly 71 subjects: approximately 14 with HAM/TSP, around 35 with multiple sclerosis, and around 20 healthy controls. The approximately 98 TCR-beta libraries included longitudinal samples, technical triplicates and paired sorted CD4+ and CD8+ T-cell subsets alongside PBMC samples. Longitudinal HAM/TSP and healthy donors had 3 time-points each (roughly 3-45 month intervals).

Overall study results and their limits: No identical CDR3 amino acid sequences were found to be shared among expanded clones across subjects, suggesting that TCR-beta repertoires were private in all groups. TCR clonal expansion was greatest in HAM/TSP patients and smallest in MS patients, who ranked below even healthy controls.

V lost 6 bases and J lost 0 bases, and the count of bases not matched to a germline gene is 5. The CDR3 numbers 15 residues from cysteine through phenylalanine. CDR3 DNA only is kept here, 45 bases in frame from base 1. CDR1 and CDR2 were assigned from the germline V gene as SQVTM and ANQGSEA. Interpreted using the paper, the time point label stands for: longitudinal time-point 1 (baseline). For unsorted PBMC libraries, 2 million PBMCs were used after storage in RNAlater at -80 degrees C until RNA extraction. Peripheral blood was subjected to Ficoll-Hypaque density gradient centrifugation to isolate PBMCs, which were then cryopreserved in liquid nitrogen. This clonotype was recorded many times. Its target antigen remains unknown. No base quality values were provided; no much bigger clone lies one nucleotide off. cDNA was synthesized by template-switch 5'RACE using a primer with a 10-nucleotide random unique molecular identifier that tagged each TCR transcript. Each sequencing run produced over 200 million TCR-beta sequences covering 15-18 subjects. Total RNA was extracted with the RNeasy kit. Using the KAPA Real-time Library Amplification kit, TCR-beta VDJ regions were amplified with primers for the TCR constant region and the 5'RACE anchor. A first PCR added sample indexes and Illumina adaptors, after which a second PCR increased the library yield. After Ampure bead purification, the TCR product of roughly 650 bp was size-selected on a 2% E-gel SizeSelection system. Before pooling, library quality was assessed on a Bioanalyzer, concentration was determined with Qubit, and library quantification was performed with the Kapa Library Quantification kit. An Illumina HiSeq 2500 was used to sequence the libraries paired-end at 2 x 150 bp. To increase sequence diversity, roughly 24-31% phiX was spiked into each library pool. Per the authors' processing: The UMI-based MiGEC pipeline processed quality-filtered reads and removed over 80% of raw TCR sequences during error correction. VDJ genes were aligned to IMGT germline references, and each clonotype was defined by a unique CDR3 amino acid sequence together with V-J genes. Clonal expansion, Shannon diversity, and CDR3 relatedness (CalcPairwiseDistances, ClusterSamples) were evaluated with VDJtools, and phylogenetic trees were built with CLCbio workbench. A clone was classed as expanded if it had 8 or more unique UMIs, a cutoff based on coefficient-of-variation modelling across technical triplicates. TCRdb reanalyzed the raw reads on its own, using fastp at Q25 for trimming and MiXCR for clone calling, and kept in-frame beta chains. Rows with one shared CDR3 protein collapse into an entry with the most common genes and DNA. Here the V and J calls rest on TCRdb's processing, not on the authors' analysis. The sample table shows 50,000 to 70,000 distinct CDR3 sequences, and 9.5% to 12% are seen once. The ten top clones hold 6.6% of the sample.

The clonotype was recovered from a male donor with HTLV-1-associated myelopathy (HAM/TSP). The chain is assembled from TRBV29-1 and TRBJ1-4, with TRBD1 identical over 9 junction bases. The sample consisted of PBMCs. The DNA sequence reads TGCAGCGTCCTGGACAGGGGCGCAACTAATGAAAAACTGTTTTTT. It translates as CSVLDRGATNEKLFF.